Below are 25 T cell receptor beta chains sequenced from a single sample in a study of beta chain features in type 1 diabetes. Findings and limits, study-wide: People with Type 1 diabetes carried modestly yet significantly shorter TCRB CDR3s in all four CD4+ subsets.

Expressed TCRB transcripts got sequenced, as all isolated RNA was reverse transcribed. Some clones are missing from TCRdb's copy, which holds only in-frame ones; the method was immunoSEQ multiplex PCR. The sample gives roughly 700,000 clones, around an eighth of which show up once; approximately 0.021% is in the top ten. Their target antigens are unknown. The sample comprised naive CD4+ T cells from blood. These receptor sequences come from a man aged 18 to 29 with type 1 diabetes.

This chain joins TRBV5-4 and TRBJ2-5; 7 bases fit TRBD1. After removal of 4 bases from V and 0 bases from J, the junction contained 3 bases not matched to a gene. Germline CDR1 is SGHNT and CDR2 is YYREEE (reference sequence). CDR3 size: 14 residues. The CDR3 protein is CASSHGTDQETQYF. Here the CDR3 DNA reads TGTGCCAGCAGCCATGGGACAGACCAAGAGACCCAGTACTTC. Combining the CDR3 with reference TRBV5-4 and TRBJ2-5 gives the whole variable domain ETGVTQSPTHLIKTRGQQVTLRCSSQSGHNTVSWYQQALGQGPQFIFQYYREEENGRGNFPPRFSGLQFPNYSSELNVNALELDDSALYLCASSHGTDQETQYFGPGTRLLVL.

This chain links TRBV28 with TRBJ2-2; no definite D call. The germline V and J ends were trimmed by 2 bases and 5 bases, with 12 bases remaining between them. The CDR3 is made up of 15 amino acids. CDR1 and CDR2 (germline): MDHEN, SYDVKM. The CDR3 DNA sequence: TGTGCCAGCAGTTTACCCTCCGACGTAACCGGGGAGCTGTTTTTT. Protein: CASSLPSDVTGELFF. Using reference TRBV28 and TRBJ2-2 for the parts outside the CDR3, the full variable domain is DVKVTQSSRYLVKRTGEKVFLECVQDMDHENMFWYRQDPGLGLRLIYFSYDVKMKEKGDIPEGYSVSREKKERFSLILESASTNQTSMYLCASSLPSDVTGELFFGEGSRLTVL.

The CDR3 sequence: CASSDRGRTEAFF. The CDR3 coding sequence is TGCGCCAGCAGTGACAGAGGTCGAACTGAAGCTTTCTTT. The V and J genes are TRBV10-2 and TRBJ1-1; D unresolved. Germline assignment: CDR1 WSHSY and CDR2 SAAADI. V dropped 3 bases and J dropped 5 bases, with 10 bases sitting between them. The CDR3 is made up of 13 amino acids.

The V call is TRBV28, the J call TRBJ1-2, with D uncertain. CDR1 is MDHEN, CDR2 SYDVKM, per germline. V was trimmed by 5 bases and J by 4 bases, leaving 23 bases between them. There are 17 residues in the CDR3. CDR3 sequence: CASSTRPPAEKAYGYTF. The CDR3 nucleotides are TGTGCCAGCAGTACTAGGCCTCCAGCCGAAAAGGCCTATGGCTACACCTTC.

The chain is built from TRBV25-1 and TRBJ2-6, with D possibly TRBD1 on 5 matching bases. With 2 bases removed from V and 2 bases from J, the gap between germline ends came to 7 bases. The CDR3 has 15 residues. The germline gives CDR1 MGHDK, CDR2 SYGVNS. The CDR3 DNA sequence: TGTGCCAGCAGTGAAATAGGGGCTGGGGCCAACGTCCTGACTTTC. This translates into CASSEIGAGANVLTF.

The chain couples TRBV7-9 to TRBJ2-3; D gene uncertain. The germline gives CDR1 SEHNR, CDR2 FQNEAQ (reference sequence). V shed 5 bases and J shed 2 bases, with 8 bases lying between them. The CDR3 is 13 residues long. The CDR3 sequence: CASSLDPTDTQYF. For the CDR3, the DNA is TGTGCCAGCAGCCTGGACCCCACAGATACGCAGTATTTT.

This clone turned up a few times. The CDR3 DNA reads as TGTGCCAGCAGCTTGCCATGGGGGGGCTACTACGAGCAGTACTTC. It codes for CASSLPWGGYYEQYF. The chain employs TRBV7-2 and TRBJ2-7; perhaps TRBD2 as D (7 bases). This CDR3 is built from 15 residues. The V end was cut by 3 bases, the J end by 3 bases, with 15 bases between. The germline V gene has CDR1 SGHTA and CDR2 FQGNSA.

There are a few counts of this clone. The chain carries TRBV27 and TRBJ2-7; D gene ambiguous. The V gene lost 6 bases and the J gene lost 2 bases, with 8 bases spanning the gap. The CDR3 runs to 12 residues. The germline V gene encodes CDR1 MNHEY and CDR2 SMNVEV (reference sequence). CDR3 sequence reads: CASSPRPYEQYF. Written as DNA, the CDR3 is TGTGCCAGCAGCCCCAGGCCCTACGAGCAGTACTTC.

This clone was detected a few times. The rearrangement links TRBV4-1 to TRBJ2-5; D is possibly TRBD2 (6 bases). Per the germline V gene, CDR1 is MGHRA and CDR2 is YSYEKL. This CDR3 region has 16 residues. V was trimmed by 0 bases and J by 10 bases, leaving 21 bases between them. CDR3 in amino acids: CASSQDGGPARGDQYF. CDR3 coding DNA: TGCGCCAGCAGCCAAGATGGAGGGCCTGCCCGGGGCGACCAGTACTTC.

At least ten counts were recorded for this clone. V is TRBV28 and J is TRBJ1-6; D remains unclear. V lost 6 bases and J 9 bases, leaving 9 bases between the germline ends. The CDR3 loop spans 12 amino acids. Germline V gene lookup returns CDR1 MDHEN and CDR2 SYDVKM. This chain's CDR3 is CASRRLVSPLHF. The CDR3 nucleotides read TGTGCCAGCAGGCGGCTAGTTTCACCCCTCCACTTT.

This clone came up a few times. The chain recombines TRBV18 with TRBJ2-3; TRBD2 is a possible D gene (5 bases). CDR3 size: 13 residues. CDR1 and CDR2 (germline): KGHSH, LQKENI. V lost 1 base and J lost 6, with 8 bases in between. For the CDR3, the DNA is TGTGCCAGCTCACCACTAGCGATGGATACGCAGTATTTT. Amino acid sequence: CASSPLAMDTQYF.

There are a few counts of this clone. Within the sample, other DNA sequences also encode this same CDR3. This chain uses TRBV30 with TRBJ1-1; no definite D call. Between the trimmed V and J ends, which lost 0 bases and 4 bases, there was a span of 9 bases. The CDR3 extends over 13 amino acids. The germline CDR1 and CDR2 sequences are GTSNPN and SVGIG (reference sequence). CDR3 in amino acids: CAWSVRGVTEAFF. CDR3 DNA sequence: TGTGCCTGGAGTGTACGGGGTGTCACTGAAGCTTTCTTT.

The gene calls are TRBV7-8 and TRBJ2-2; TRBD2 matches 10 bases. Losses at the gene ends were 6 bases for V and 3 bases for J; bases not matched to a gene: 7. The CDR3 covers 16 residues. CDR1 is SGHVS and CDR2 is FQNEAQ in the germline V gene. The CDR3 sequence: CASRDVGTSDTGELFF. Written as DNA, the CDR3 is TGTGCCAGCAGGGACGTCGGGACTAGCGACACCGGGGAGCTGTTTTTT.

A few counts support this clone. The V gene is TRBV28, the J gene TRBJ2-7; TRBD1 matches at 10 bases. J gave up 6 bases and V 5 bases, and 13 bases lay outside the gene matches. Germline V lookup: CDR1 MDHEN, CDR2 SYDVKM. The CDR3 loop spans 16 amino acids. The DNA of the CDR3 is TGTGCCAGCAGTCCCACCCGACAGGGGGCTGTTGGCGAGCAGTACTTC. Its translation: CASSPTRQGAVGEQYF. Full variable domain (outside the CDR3, taken from reference TRBV28 and TRBJ2-7): DVKVTQSSRYLVKRTGEKVFLECVQDMDHENMFWYRQDPGLGLRLIYFSYDVKMKEKGDIPEGYSVSREKKERFSLILESASTNQTSMYLCASSPTRQGAVGEQYFGPGTRLTVT.

The sample holds a few counts of this clone. The chain combines TRBV30 with TRBJ2-5; D may be TRBD1 (6 bases). Trimming cost V 2 bases and J 1 base, with 14 bases left between them. Germline CDR1 reads GTSNPN; CDR2 reads SVGIG (reference sequence). This CDR3 comprises 15 residues. Here the CDR3 reads CAWSQTAGAQETQYF. In DNA form, the CDR3 reads TGTGCCTGGAGTCAAACGGCAGGGGCCCAAGAGACCCAGTACTTC.

This clone has a handful of counts. The V call is TRBV11-2, the J call TRBJ1-2; TRBD1 agrees at 9 bases. The V gene's germline CDR1 is SGHAT and CDR2 FQNNGV. The length of the CDR3 is 14 residues. J was trimmed by 7 bases and V by 1 base; bases with no gene match: 4. DNA for the CDR3: TGTGCCAGCAGCTTAGGAACAGGGGGCGGTGGCTACACCTTC. It specifies CASSLGTGGGGYTF.

V and J are TRBV27 and TRBJ2-7; D not resolved. There are 16 residues in the CDR3. Trimming removed 2 bases from V and 0 bases from J, with 14 bases in between. The V gene's germline CDR1 is MNHEY and CDR2 SMNVEV (reference sequence). The CDR3 region has the DNA TGTGCCAGCAGTTTAGAAGTTGGACGGAGCTCCTACGAGCAGTACTTC. Amino acids: CASSLEVGRSSYEQYF.

There are a few counts of this clone. This chain links TRBV30 with TRBJ1-2; the match to TRBD1 covers 7 bases. CDR1 and CDR2 from the germline V gene are GTSNPN and SVGIG (reference sequence). This CDR3 has 14 residues. The V and J ends lost 3 bases and 7 bases, in that order; junction bases with no gene match: 11. Here the CDR3 DNA reads TGTGCCTGGAGGAATGGACAGGCGGCTCGTGGCTACACCTTC. Its protein is CAWRNGQAARGYTF.

There are a few counts of this clone. This chain links TRBV7-6 with TRBJ2-1; the match to TRBD1 covers 10 bases. J was trimmed by 3 bases and V by 5 bases; bases with no gene match: 19. The CDR3 is 20 amino acids. Germline CDR1 reads SGHVS; CDR2 reads FNYEAQ. Here the CDR3 reads CASSVLGTGAPNANYNEQFF. The CDR3 nucleotides read TGTGCCAGCAGCGTACTGGGGACAGGGGCCCCAAACGCTAACTACAATGAGCAGTTCTTC.

In this sample, this clone turned up a few times. This sequence joins TRBV6-5 and TRBJ2-3; D not resolved. Trimming shortened V by 0 bases and J by 0 bases, and 7 bases separated the two germline ends. The CDR3 loop spans 15 amino acids. Germline-derived CDR1 and CDR2 are MNHEY and SVGAGI. The CDR3 spells CASSYSGRSTDTQYF. The CDR3 DNA reads TGTGCCAGCAGTTACTCAGGGCGCAGCACAGATACGCAGTATTTT.

V usage is TRBV4-1 and J usage is TRBJ1-3; D unclear. This CDR3 contains 15 residues. V shed 0 bases and J shed 2 bases, with 8 bases lying between them. CDR1 is MGHRA and CDR2 is YSYEKL in the germline V gene. CDR3 residues: CASSQEPRTGNTIYF. CDR3 nucleotides: TGCGCCAGCAGCCAAGAACCCCGTACTGGAAACACCATATATTTT.

This rearrangement joins TRBV11-2 to TRBJ2-7; 8 nucleotides match TRBD1. The CDR3 runs 15 residues. Germline-derived CDR1 and CDR2 are SGHAT and FQNNGV. The V and J ends lost 1 base and 2 bases, in that order; junction bases with no gene match: 4. CDR3 protein: CASSLGAGGPYEQYF. The CDR3 DNA is TGTGCCAGCAGCTTAGGGGCAGGGGGCCCCTACGAGCAGTACTTC.

This chain uses TRBV18 with TRBJ2-1, with 8 bases that match TRBD1. The length of the CDR3 is 14 residues. Germline V gene sequence: CDR1 KGHSH, CDR2 LQKENI. V shed 4 bases, J shed 5 bases, and the junction held 4 bases outside the gene matches. The CDR3: CASSRPQGDNEQFF. The CDR3 nucleotides are TGTGCCAGCTCACGACCACAGGGGGACAATGAGCAGTTCTTC.

The chain has TRBV10-3 and TRBJ2-7; D is uncertain. Germline V gives CDR1 ENHRY, CDR2 SYGVKD. The CDR3 spans 15 residues. Trimming removed 4 bases at V and 2 bases at J, with 15 bases between. The DNA of the CDR3 is TGTGCCATCAGTGGGGGTCCGAGTAATACCTACGAGCAGTACTTC. Translating gives CAISGGPSNTYEQYF.

The V gene is TRBV7-8, the J gene TRBJ2-2, with a tentative D call TRBD1 (5 bases). The CDR3 runs to 15 residues. The V gene's germline CDR1 is SGHVS and CDR2 FQNEAQ. The V end lost 2 bases, the J end lost 2 bases, and 9 bases lay between the germline ends. The CDR3 coding sequence is TGTGCCAGCAGCTTACGGCGGACAAACACCGGGGAGCTGTTTTTT. Translating it yields CASSLRRTNTGELFF.